In this sample, the clone carrying this TCR beta chain is medium-sized. The data originate from a study of T cell changes during pregnancy in multiple sclerosis. Sequencing was performed with immunoSEQ multiplex PCR; in TCRdb, only in-frame clones are kept and a portion is missing. The table records about 36,000 clones, 91% of them present only once. Material: CD4+ T cells from peripheral blood mononuclear cells, obtained in the second trimester of pregnancy. The sequence came from a female donor in good health, enrolled as a control in a pregnancy study.

The CDR3 spells CASKIWEGSSYEQYF. The CDR3 nucleotides read TGCGCCAGCAAGATATGGGAGGGGAGCTCCTACGAGCAGTACTTC. The chain employs TRBV5-1 and TRBJ2-7; TRBD2 matches at 7 bases. This CDR3 is built from 15 residues. The V gene's germline CDR1 is SGHRS and CDR2 YFSETQ. With V trimmed by 6 bases and J by 0 bases, 9 bases remained unmatched.